These 9 T cell receptor beta chains were all obtained from the same sample, sequenced in a study of blood T cell repertoires in COVID-19. Sequencing used immunoSEQ multiplex PCR; TCRdb keeps in-frame clones, though not all of them. The table lists roughly 140,000 clones, approximately 92% of them singletons. Sequencing input: peripheral blood. The receptors were gathered from an older woman with active COVID-19.

The genes are TRBV28 and TRBJ1-1, with D maybe TRBD1 (5 bases). The CDR3 runs to 13 residues. The V gene lost 5 bases and the J gene lost 2 bases, with 9 bases spanning the gap. From germline, CDR1 is MDHEN and CDR2 SYDVKM. In nucleotides, the CDR3 is TGTGCCAGCAGTGTACAGGAAAACACTGAAGCTTTCTTT. Amino acid sequence: CASSVQENTEAFF. The whole variable domain, filled in from reference TRBV28 and TRBJ1-1, reads DVKVTQSSRYLVKRTGEKVFLECVQDMDHENMFWYRQDPGLGLRLIYFSYDVKMKEKGDIPEGYSVSREKKERFSLILESASTNQTSMYLCASSVQENTEAFFGQGTRLTVV.

V and J are TRBV11-2 and TRBJ2-3, with TRBD2 identical over 11 bases. Per the germline V gene, CDR1 is SGHAT and CDR2 is FQNNGV. The trim removed 3 bases at V and 2 bases at J, leaving 7 bases unmatched. CDR3 length: 17 residues. The CDR3 coding sequence is TGTGCCAGCAGCTTCGGGACTAGCGGATCCTTCACAGATACGCAGTATTTT. Amino acids: CASSFGTSGSFTDTQYF.

The rearrangement joins TRBV6-2 or TRBV6-3 to TRBJ2-1; 11 bases are a match to TRBD2. V lost 6 bases to trimming and J lost 8 bases; unmatched junction nucleotides: 15. From germline, CDR1 is MNHEY and CDR2 SVGEGT. This CDR3 is built from 17 residues. The CDR3 region has the DNA TGTGCCAGCAGCTATACCGGGACTAGCGGAGAGAAGGATGAGCAGTTCTTC. Its translation is CASSYTGTSGEKDEQFF.

Only a few counts were recorded for this clone. The gene calls are TRBV5-6 and TRBJ1-5; D is possibly TRBD1 (5 bases). This CDR3 region has 14 residues. Trimming left V 0 bases short and J 4 bases short, with 8 bases between. Germline CDR1 SGHDT, CDR2 YYEEEE. The CDR3 protein is CASSLGSGNQPQHF. CDR3 coding DNA: TGTGCCAGCAGCTTGGGGTCAGGGAATCAGCCCCAGCATTTT.

The chain employs TRBV6-6 and TRBJ2-1, with 11 nucleotides matching TRBD2. Germline CDR1 is MNHNY and CDR2 is SVGAGI (reference sequence). The CDR3 contains 15 residues. With 7 bases clipped from V and 9 bases from J, the junction kept 11 bases outside the gene matches. The CDR3 nucleotides read TGTGCCAGCACACACTTAGCGGGAGGGCCAGGTGAGCAGTTCTTC. Translated: CASTHLAGGPGEQFF.

The rearrangement uses TRBV6-6 and TRBJ2-1, with D maybe TRBD2 (6 bases). Trimming stripped 2 bases from V and 6 bases from J, with 8 bases between. The CDR3 sequence is 13 residues long. Germline CDR1 reads MNHNY; CDR2 reads SVGAGI (reference sequence). This chain's CDR3 is CASSYPGVNEQFF. Here the CDR3 DNA reads TGTGCCAGCAGTTACCCGGGGGTCAATGAGCAGTTCTTC.

This sequence joins TRBV5-5 and TRBJ2-3, with a possible D match to TRBD2 (5 bases). Germline values: CDR1 SGHKS, CDR2 YYEKEE (reference sequence). Trimming left V 0 bases short and J 0 bases short, with 5 bases between. CDR3 length: 14 residues. The CDR3 reads CASSLGGSTDTQYF. DNA for the CDR3: TGTGCCAGCAGCTTGGGAGGGAGCACAGATACGCAGTATTTT.

The chain links TRBV29-1 to TRBJ2-2, with 8 positions matching TRBD1. Germline CDR1 reads SQVTM; CDR2 reads ANQGSEA. CDR3 length equals 12 residues. The ends lost 7 bases at V and 4 bases at J; junction bases unmatched: 2. The CDR3 loop is CSGGQGTGELFF. The CDR3 DNA follows: TGCAGCGGTGGACAGGGCACCGGGGAGCTGTTTTTT.

The genes are TRBV11-2 and TRBJ2-7; 10 bases match TRBD1. Looked up from germline, CDR1 is SGHAT and CDR2 is FQNNGV. The CDR3 totals 14 residues. V trimming: 4 bases; J trimming: 5 bases; junction bases outside the gene matches: 5. CDR3: CASSSGTGVHEQYF. CDR3 nucleotide sequence: TGTGCCAGCAGCTCCGGGACAGGGGTTCACGAGCAGTACTTC. Drawing the rest from reference TRBV11-2 and TRBJ2-7, the complete variable domain is EAGVAQSPRYKIIEKRQSVAFWCNPISGHATLYWYQQILGQGPKLLIQFQNNGVVDDSQLPKDRFSAERLKGVDSTLKIQPAKLEDSAVYLCASSSGTGVHEQYFGPGTRLTVT.